This T cell receptor beta chain was identified during a study of Ad26.COV2.S vaccination and SARS-CoV-2 variants. The study, taken as a whole, reports: From the TCR breadth and depth analyses, total T cell responses may have been underestimated.

Measured with immunoSEQ multiplex PCR; TCRdb has only the in-frame clones, and not every one. Of about 480,000 clones detected, 70% to 90% appear once; the ten largest clones hold around 13%. V lost 6 bases and J lost 9, with 29 bases in between. The CDR3 runs 17 residues. Per the germline V gene, CDR1 is MDHEN and CDR2 is SYDVKM. Treatment in this sample: some 19 received Ad26.COV2.S at low or high dose, single or two shots; 5 received placebo; per-sample allocation not given. The study sampled participants on day 63 after the first vaccine or placebo injection. About this clone itself: Its specificity is not known.

This sample comprised peripheral blood, obtained in a trial of Ad26.COV2.S vaccine versus placebo. The clonotype originates from a person between 18 and 59 years old who received the Ad26.COV2.S COVID-19 vaccine or a placebo. The V and J genes are TRBV28 and TRBJ2-5, with D possibly TRBD1 on 6 matching bases. The CDR3 DNA reads TGTGCCAGCAGCGCATCCGGGACAAGGGCCCTCCTAGGGGCCCAGTACTTC. Amino acids: CASSASGTRALLGAQYF.